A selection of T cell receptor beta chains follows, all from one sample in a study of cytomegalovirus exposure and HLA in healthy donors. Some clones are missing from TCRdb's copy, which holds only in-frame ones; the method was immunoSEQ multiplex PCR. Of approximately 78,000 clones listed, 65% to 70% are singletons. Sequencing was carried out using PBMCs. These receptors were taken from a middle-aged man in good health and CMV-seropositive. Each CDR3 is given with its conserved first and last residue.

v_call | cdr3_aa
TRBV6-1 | CASSEAGQGRYGYTF
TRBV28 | CASSFGGQQPQHF
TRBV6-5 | CASSYSSRSSTDTQYF
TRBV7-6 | CASSWDRPKSDLDEQYF
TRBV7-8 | CASSAYLSGENTDTQYF
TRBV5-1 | CASSNSGGGYEQYF
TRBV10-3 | CAITTDRLLGDNEQFF
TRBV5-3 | CARSLTRANEKLFF
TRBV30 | CAWRPQGRQGSYEQYF
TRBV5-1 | CASSLVGGHTEAFF
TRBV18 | CASSPQTGSETQYF
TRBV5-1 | CASSLGGTDTEAFF
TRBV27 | CASSYFGTSGGTDTQYF
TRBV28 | CASSLRAGRQPQHF
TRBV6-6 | CASSLLPGYEQYF
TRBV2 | CASDYDNYGYTF
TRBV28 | CAGQTGGTSGEQYF
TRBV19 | CASSIRGLGSPLHF
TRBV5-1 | CASSLAGGPPYNEQFF
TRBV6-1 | CASSPGAGGSYEQYF
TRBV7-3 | CASSLGQNYGYTF
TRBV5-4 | CASSPEGTGEETQYF
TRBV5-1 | CASSLEEGTPLHF
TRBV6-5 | CASRTRTDSYEQYF
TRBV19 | CASSIGPSVLDTQYF
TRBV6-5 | CASSTGVNEQFF
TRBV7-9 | CASSPRLIGETQYF
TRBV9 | CASSADMGGYEQYF
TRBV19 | CASSEGGEKLFF
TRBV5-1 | CASSLELSGRETQYF
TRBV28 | CASSDRVSYEQYF
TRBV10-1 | CASSEFGLWLNTEAFF
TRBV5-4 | CASGRGRAYEQYF
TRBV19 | CASSITGTGTSPYEQYF
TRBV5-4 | CASSLAGYETQYF
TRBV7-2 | CASSVSGGASDTQYF
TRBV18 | CASSPISTSGGGDEQFF
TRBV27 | CASSLFFTPESTTGNEQYF
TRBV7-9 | CASSWTAMNTEAFF
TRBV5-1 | CASSFLTGVNTEAFF